This T cell receptor beta chain was sequenced during a study of response to subunit inactivated influenza vaccine. TCRdb reprocessed the RT-PCR reads via MiXCR and lists one record per CDR3 protein. The sample shows more than 550,000 distinct CDR3 sequences, over 9% of them seen only once. The sample was also reused in another study, on T cells expressing NK-cell markers. That investigation notes: 5'RACE template switching built TCR beta cDNA with unique molecular identifiers. In sorted CD3+CD56+NKG2C+, CD3+CD56+NKG2C- and CD3+CD56-NKG2C+ T cells, TCR beta repertoires were obtained. A range of about 1.0-7.5% of CD8+ T cells consisted of dominant NKG2C+ clonotypes in about six donors. Leadership of the CD3+CD56-NKG2C+ fraction also belonged to these clonotypes in several donors. Nothing established the HCMV specificity of expanded NKG2C+ T cell clones.

The TCR comes from a man aged 45-65 years who received an inactivated influenza vaccine. The sample was PBMCs from blood, taken on the day of vaccination.

The CDR3 region is CASSLFGVAKNIQYF. The CDR3 DNA reads TGTGCCAGCAGTTTATTTGGGGTAGCCAAAAACATTCAGTACTTC. V and J are TRBV28 and TRBJ2-4; no clear D gene. This CDR3 spans 15 amino acids. The ends were cut back, 1 base at V and 0 bases at J, with 7 bases in the middle. In germline, CDR1 is MDHEN, CDR2 SYDVKM.